This T cell receptor beta chain was observed in a study of blood T cells in healthy people across ages. This CDR3 is built from 16 residues. Germline V gene data show CDR1 as SGHAT and CDR2 as FQNNGV. Trimming cost V 5 bases and J 0 bases; bases outside gene matches: 6. Combining a sample-barcoded 5' primer with a J-beta primer mix, a second PCR ran for about 6 to 12 cycles. Using its own MiXCR run on the 5' RACE reads, TCRdb lists one record per CDR3 protein. The sample holds 550,000 to 750,000 distinct CDR3 sequences, 21% seen once. The specimen sequenced was blood. The gene calls are TRBV11-2 and TRBJ1-3; 8 nucleotides line up with TRBD1. The origin of this receptor is a man aged 65 to 85 in good health. This chain's CDR3 is CASSRIQGVSGNTIYF. The CDR3 DNA reads TGTGCCAGCAGCAGAATACAGGGGGTCTCTGGAAACACCATATATTTT.